This TCR beta chain is from a study of shared clonotypes between healthy human individuals. The length of the CDR3 is 16 residues. CDR1 and CDR2 from the germline V gene are SGDLS and YYNGEE. Trimming took 0 bases from V and 1 from J, leaving 13 bases between them. Comments on this clone: As yet, its antigen is unknown.

Study-wide results and caveats: Researchers sampled only blood; tissue repertoires likely differ.

Clones were sequenced by immunoSEQ multiplex PCR, and TCRdb holds only the in-frame ones, with some missing. This repertoire shows more than 550,000 clones, around 90% found once; its top ten account for 30% to 40%. Sequencing was performed on memory CD8+ T cells from PBMCs. Sample subset: CD45RO+ cells pooled with CCR7-negative TemRA cells. This clonotype was sampled from a man between 18 and 29 years old in good health. Some clones in this sample may be carry-over from other donors' samples. V gene TRBV9 combines with J gene TRBJ2-5; no clear D. The CDR3 nucleotides are TGTGCCAGCAGCGTAGGGTGGGCAGACTTCCAAGAGACCCAGTACTTC. As protein: CASSVGWADFQETQYF.